This T cell receptor beta chain was identified in a study of cytomegalovirus exposure and HLA in healthy donors. The primer mix had 60 Vbeta and 13 Jbeta primers. The repertoire was sequenced with immunoSEQ multiplex PCR; TCRdb's copy has only in-frame clones and lacks some. Among about 110,000 clones listed, around 79% were seen once. Trimming removed 0 bases at V and 10 bases at J, with 12 bases between. The CDR3 length is 12 residues. Germline lookup yields CDR1 SQVTM and CDR2 ANQGSEA. Sample: PBMCs. The receptor was derived from a man in his sixties in good health and CMV-seronegative. The rearrangement uses TRBV29-1 and TRBJ1-1, with D unresolved. The CDR3 loop reads CSVEEYSGLAFF. The DNA for the CDR3 is TGCAGCGTTGAAGAGTACTCAGGCTTAGCTTTCTTT.